Following are 6 T cell receptor beta chains from one sample sequenced in a study of post-analysis software for immune sequencing data. The TCR beta cDNA libraries contained unique molecular identifiers. TCRdb recomputed calls from the PCR reads with MiXCR, one row per CDR3 protein. The sample has about half a million distinct CDR3 sequences, roughly 34% seen once. Study-level results: Controls had lower frequencies than patients of a few TRBV segments, which included TRBV5-6, TRBV5-1 and TRBV20-1.

Antigens of these TCRs are unknown. Sequenced sample: blood. Every receptor here comes from a girl under 18 with multiple sclerosis.

The DNA for the CDR3 is TGCAGCGTGATATTCGGACAGGAGGTCTACGGCTACACCTTC. Translating it yields CSVIFGQEVYGYTF. The chain has TRBV29-1 and TRBJ1-2; 7 positions agree with TRBD1. Per germline, CDR1 SQVTM and CDR2 ANQGSEA. Trimming at V came to 6 bases and at J to 8 bases, leaving 15 bases not matched to a gene. CDR3 size: 14 residues.

The rearrangement joins TRBV27 to TRBJ2-1, with 8 bases matching TRBD2. Germline values: CDR1 MNHEY, CDR2 SMNVEV (reference sequence). The CDR3 is 18 amino acids. After removal of 9 bases from V and 0 bases from J, the junction contained 16 bases not matched to a gene. In nucleotides, the CDR3 is TGTGCCAGTTCAAGCCTAAGTTCCCGGGGGGGCTCCTACAATGAGCAGTTCTTC. The encoded protein is CASSSLSSRGGSYNEQFF.

Note on this clonotype: At one end the junction does not follow the germline gene, possibly because of a read error. The CDR3 region is CASSPTGGSGANVQTF. The CDR3 bases are TGTGCCAGCAGTCCGACGGGGGGATCCGGGGCCAACGTCCAGACTTTC. The chain links TRBV7-2 to TRBJ2-6; 7 bases align to TRBD2. This CDR3 has 16 residues. Per germline, CDR1 SGHTA and CDR2 FQGNSA.

This clonotype has a count of ten or more. The junction departs from germline at one end; a sequencing error may be responsible. This rearrangement joins TRBV5-1 to TRBJ2-7, with TRBD1 identical over 10 bases. This CDR3 region has 15 residues. Looked up from germline, CDR1 is SGHRS and CDR2 is YFSETQ. CDR3 sequence reads: CASSLAGTGAYEQYF. As DNA, the CDR3 is TGTGCCAGCAGCTTAGCCGGGACAGGGGCCTACGAGCAGTACTTC.

In the case of this clonotype: The germline gene is not matched at one end of the junction; a read error may be the cause. This chain links TRBV20-1 with TRBJ1-2; D remains ambiguous. The CDR3 sequence is 12 residues long. In germline, CDR1 is DFQATT, CDR2 SNEGSKA (reference sequence). CDR3 sequence reads: CSTRPNNYGYTF. The CDR3 nucleotides read TGCAGTACTAGGCCCAATAACTATGGCTACACCTTC.

This clonotype turned up a few times. The genes are TRBV4-1 and TRBJ2-7; perhaps TRBD2 as D (5 bases). CDR1 is MGHRA and CDR2 is YSYEKL in the germline V gene. Trimming shortened V by 4 bases and J by 4 bases, and 20 bases separated the two germline ends. The CDR3 runs 16 residues. The CDR3 region has the DNA TGCGCCAGCAGCCGACCTTTGGGCTCCCGGAGGTACGAGCAGTACTTC. Translated, it gives CASSRPLGSRRYEQYF.